This passage covers 12 T cell receptor beta chains from one sample sequenced in a study of blood T cell repertoires in COVID-19. Profiled with immunoSEQ multiplex PCR; TCRdb holds only in-frame clones, not every one. The table has tens of thousands of clones, roughly four fifths seen once. The material sequenced was peripheral blood. These receptor sequences come from a man aged 50-59 years with active or convalescent COVID-19.

This clone was seen a handful of times. The chain has TRBV4-1 and TRBJ1-5; D unclear. The CDR3 runs to 13 residues. Germline V lookup: CDR1 MGHRA, CDR2 YSYEKL. Trimming removed 3 bases at V and 7 bases at J, with 10 bases between. CDR3 residues: CASSQGGGQPQHF. CDR3 sequence (DNA): TGCGCCAGCAGCCAGGGTGGCGGGCAGCCCCAGCATTTT.

The chain is built from TRBV19 and TRBJ2-3; 7 nucleotides line up with TRBD1. Germline lookup yields CDR1 LNHDA and CDR2 SQIVND (reference sequence). The CDR3 sequence is 16 residues long. V lost 2 bases to trimming and J lost 4 bases; unmatched junction nucleotides: 9. The CDR3 bases are TGTGCCAGTAGTATACCAAGACAGGGATCATCAGATACGCAGTATTTT. Its translation is CASSIPRQGSSDTQYF.

The chain links TRBV3-1 (or the pseudogene TRBV3-2) to TRBJ1-5; the match to TRBD1 covers 10 bases. Trimming cost V 3 bases and J 5 bases; bases outside gene matches: 1. Germline V gene data show CDR1 as LGHDT and CDR2 as YNNKEL (reference sequence). CDR3 length: 14 amino acids. The CDR3 loop is CASSQDRGDQPQHF. The CDR3 DNA follows: TGTGCCAGCAGCCAGGACAGGGGGGATCAGCCCCAGCATTTT.

The rearrangement uses TRBV7-8 and TRBJ1-6; 8 bases are shared with TRBD1. The junction had 5 bases not matched to a gene; V was cut back by 3 bases and J by 7 bases. The length of the CDR3 is 15 residues. Germline V gene sequence: CDR1 SGHVS, CDR2 FQNEAQ. CDR3 nucleotides: TGTGCCAGCAGCTTTTCCACAGGGGGGAATTCACCCCTCCACTTT. Protein sequence: CASSFSTGGNSPLHF. Full variable domain (rest looked up from reference TRBV7-8 and TRBJ1-6): GAGVSQSPRYKVAKRGQDVALRCDPISGHVSLFWYQQALGQGPEFLTYFQNEAQLDKSGLPSDRFFAERPEGSVSTLKIQRTQQEDSAVYLCASSFSTGGNSPLHFGNGTRLTVT.

The chain uses TRBV6-6 and TRBJ1-1, with 9 bases aligning to TRBD1. Looked up from germline, CDR1 is MNHNY and CDR2 is SVGAGI (reference sequence). With V trimmed by 5 bases and J by 6 bases, 4 bases remained unmatched. The CDR3 consists of 13 residues. The CDR3 sequence is CASSQDRGAEAFF. CDR3 nucleotide sequence: TGTGCCAGCAGTCAGGACAGGGGCGCTGAAGCTTTCTTT.

The chain uses TRBV21-1 and TRBJ1-6; TRBD1 was called by the table and not checked on the DNA. TRBV21-1 is listed as a pseudogene. The CDR3 spans 17 residues. In DNA form, the CDR3 reads TGTGCCAGCAGCAATAGGGACAGGAGCTCCTATAATTCACCCCTCCACTTT. Translating gives CASSNRDRSSYNSPLHF.

This sequence joins TRBV7-9 and TRBJ1-6; 9 bases match TRBD1. CDR3 length: 17 amino acids. Germline CDR1 reads SEHNR; CDR2 reads FQNEAQ (reference sequence). Losses at the gene ends were 1 base for V and 10 bases for J; bases not matched to a gene: 11. CDR3: CASSLVPWTGERSPLHF. CDR3 bases: TGTGCCAGCAGCTTAGTTCCCTGGACAGGGGAGAGATCACCCCTCCACTTT.

The rearrangement joins TRBV19 to TRBJ2-2; possible D gene TRBD1, 6 bases. Trimming cost V 4 bases and J 0 bases, with 12 bases left between them. Germline V gene data show CDR1 as LNHDA and CDR2 as SQIVND (reference sequence). This CDR3 comprises 16 residues. The CDR3 loop is CASSRVDRANTGELFF. CDR3 coding DNA: TGTGCCAGTAGTAGAGTGGACAGAGCGAACACCGGGGAGCTGTTTTTT. The full variable domain, completed using reference TRBV19 and TRBJ2-2, is DGGITQSPKYLFRKEGQNVTLSCEQNLNHDAMYWYRQDPGQGLRLIYYSQIVNDFQKGDIAEGYSVSREKKESFPLTVTSAQKNPTAFYLCASSRVDRANTGELFFGEGSRLTVL.

J is TRBJ1-2 and V is TRBV20-1; D possibly corresponds to TRBD1 (5 bases). Germline V gene data show CDR1 as DFQATT and CDR2 as SNEGSKA (reference sequence). The CDR3 has 11 residues. Trimming shortened V by 3 bases and J by 7 bases, and 9 bases separated the two germline ends. The CDR3 nucleotides read TGCAGTGCTAGTGATGGGGCTGGCTACACCTTC. Its translation: CSASDGAGYTF.

CDR3 in DNA: TGTGCCAGCAGAACTACAGGGAGCTCCTATAATTCACCCCTCCACTTT. Residues: CASRTTGSSYNSPLHF. This sequence joins TRBV28 and TRBJ1-6, with D possibly matching TRBD1 (6 bases). This CDR3 has 16 residues. Germline assignment: CDR1 MDHEN and CDR2 SYDVKM. Trimming took 6 bases from V and 0 from J, leaving 12 bases between them.

The rearrangement uses TRBV29-1 and TRBJ1-2; D not certain. Germline CDR1 SQVTM, CDR2 ANQGSEA. The CDR3 length is 12 residues. V was pared by 7 bases and J by 3 bases, with 12 bases between. CDR3 loop: CSASGLDYGYTF. The DNA of the CDR3 is TGCAGCGCCTCCGGGTTGGACTATGGCTACACCTTC.

The chain uses TRBV7-2 and TRBJ2-2; TRBD2 matches 13 bases. The CDR3 spans 16 residues. V was clipped by 5 bases and J by 5 bases; unmatched bases: 5. CDR1 is SGHTA, CDR2 FQGNSA, per germline. CDR3 sequence reads: CASSRTSGGITGELFF. CDR3 sequence (DNA): TGTGCCAGCAGCCGGACTAGCGGGGGAATAACCGGGGAGCTGTTTTTT.